This TCR beta chain emerged from a study of cytomegalovirus exposure and HLA in healthy donors. Background on the study: When 350 to 500 donors were genotyped, over 80% of them were found to fall in the Caucasian-associated ancestry cluster. Overall study results and limits: Evidence from a later analysis indicated that most CMV-associated TCR beta chains looked HLA-restricted. In a later analysis, an Asian-associated ancestry cluster reportedly showed fewer N-insertions than the 666-donor mean. Roughly even sequencing depth across donors was the assumption behind the presence/absence analyses.

The CDR3 sequence is 18 residues long. V gave up 8 bases and J gave up 6 bases; unmatched junction bases: 20. Looked up from germline, CDR1 is MDHEN and CDR2 is SYDVKM. As regards this clone: Its antigen is unidentified.

The PCR employed 60 Vbeta primers together with 13 Jbeta primers. Sequenced by immunoSEQ multiplex PCR; TCRdb stores in-frame clones only, minus some. The sample consists of fewer than 100,000 clones, 6% to 9% of them appearing once. Sequencing was carried out using PBMCs. The rearrangement joins TRBV28 to TRBJ1-5; 9 bases map to TRBD1. The TCR sequence derives from a man aged 45-65 years in good health and CMV-seronegative. CDR3 amino acids: CASFPGQGKIKLRQPQHF. For the CDR3, the DNA is TGTGCCAGCTTTCCGGGACAGGGTAAGATCAAGCTCCGTCAGCCCCAGCATTTT.